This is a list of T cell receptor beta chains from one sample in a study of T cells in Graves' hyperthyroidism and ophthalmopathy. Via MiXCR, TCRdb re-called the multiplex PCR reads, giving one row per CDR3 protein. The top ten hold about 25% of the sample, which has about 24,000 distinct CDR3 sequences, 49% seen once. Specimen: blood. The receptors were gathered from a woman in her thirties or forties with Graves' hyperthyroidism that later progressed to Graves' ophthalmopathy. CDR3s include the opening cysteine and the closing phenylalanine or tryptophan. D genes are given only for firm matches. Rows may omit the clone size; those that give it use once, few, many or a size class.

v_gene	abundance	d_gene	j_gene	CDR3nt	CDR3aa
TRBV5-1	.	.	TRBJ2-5	TGCGCCAGCAGAAGGAGGGTCGAGCAAGAGACCCAGTACTTC	CASRRRVEQETQYF
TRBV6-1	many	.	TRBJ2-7	TGTGCCAGCAGTGAAGGTTACGGGAGGCAGGGGGCGTACGAGCAGTACTTC	CASSEGYGRQGAYEQYF
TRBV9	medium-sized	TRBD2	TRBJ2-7	TGTGCCAGCAGCGTAGGGGAGGGAGCATCCGAGCAGTACTTC	CASSVGEGASEQYF
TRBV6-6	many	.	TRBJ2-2	TGTGCCAGCAGTTCTGACAGATCCACCGGGGAGCTGTTTTTT	CASSSDRSTGELFF
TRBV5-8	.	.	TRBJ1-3	TGTGCCAGCAGCTCCCAGGCCAGTGCACAGGGCGGACGGAGCACCATATATTTT	CASSSQASAQGGRSTIYF
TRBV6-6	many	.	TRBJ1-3	TGTGCCACCCTAGGGGAGAGCTCTGGAAACACCATATATTTT	CATLGESSGNTIYF
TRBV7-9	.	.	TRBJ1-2	TGTGCCAGCAGCCGCGTGGAGGCATCCCAGGGCTACACCTTC	CASSRVEASQGYTF
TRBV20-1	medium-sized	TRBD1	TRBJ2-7	TGCAGTGCTGACCACCGGGACAGGGTCACCTACGAGCAGTACTTC	CSADHRDRVTYEQYF
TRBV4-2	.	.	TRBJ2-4	TGTGCCAGCAGCCAAAATCAAAACATTCAGTACTTC	CASSQNQNIQYF
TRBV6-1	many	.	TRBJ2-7	TGTGCCAGCAGTGAACTGGTTGAAGCGGGCGAGCAGTACTTC	CASSELVEAGEQYF